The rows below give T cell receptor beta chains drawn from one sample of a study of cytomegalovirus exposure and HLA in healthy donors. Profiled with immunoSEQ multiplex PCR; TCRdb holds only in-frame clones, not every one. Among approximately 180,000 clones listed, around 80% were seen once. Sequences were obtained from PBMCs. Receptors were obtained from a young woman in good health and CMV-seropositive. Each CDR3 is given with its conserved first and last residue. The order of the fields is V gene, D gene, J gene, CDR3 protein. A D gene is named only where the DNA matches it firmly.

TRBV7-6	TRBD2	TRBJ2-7	CASTSGRSSYEQYF
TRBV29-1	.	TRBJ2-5	CSVEGGYGETQYF
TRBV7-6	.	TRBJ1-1	CASSLSSGNTEAFF
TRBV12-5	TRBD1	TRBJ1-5	CASGWGQGVQPQHF
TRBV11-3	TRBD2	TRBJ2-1	CASSLGGLAAYNEQFF
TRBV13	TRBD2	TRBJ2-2	CASSLYGLAGRSWELFF
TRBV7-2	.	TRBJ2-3	CASSLGLRTDTQYF
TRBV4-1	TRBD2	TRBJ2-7	CASSQGGGRGAYEQYF
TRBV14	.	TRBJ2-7	CASSPQRTATYEQYF
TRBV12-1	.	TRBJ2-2	CASSFDGDTGELFF
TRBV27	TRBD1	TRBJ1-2	CASNNRDRDGATGRGAIGYTF
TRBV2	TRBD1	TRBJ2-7	CASSEGDRQYF
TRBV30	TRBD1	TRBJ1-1	CAWSVRQGDTEAFF
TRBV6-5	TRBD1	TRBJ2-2	CASSFPGQWGTGELFF
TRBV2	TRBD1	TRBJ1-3	CASSEEPRGTGGNTIYF
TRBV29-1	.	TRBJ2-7	CSVETTGLSSYEQYF
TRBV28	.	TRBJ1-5	CASRDPGFELNQPQHF
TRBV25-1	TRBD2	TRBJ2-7	CASSESGLAGQGRYEQYF
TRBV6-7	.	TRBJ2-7	CASSYECLPGTYEQYF
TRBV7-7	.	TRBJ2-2	CASSLSGNTGELFF
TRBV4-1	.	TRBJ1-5	CASSRGRGSGNQPQHF
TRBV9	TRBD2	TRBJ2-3	CASRAGGGADTQYF
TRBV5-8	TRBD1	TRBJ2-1	CASSLGQGFGEQFF
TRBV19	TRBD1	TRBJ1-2	CASRIPGGGGYGYTF
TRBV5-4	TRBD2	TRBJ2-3	CASSRTSGSTDTQYF
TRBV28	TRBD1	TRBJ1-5	CASSSTGGNQPQHF
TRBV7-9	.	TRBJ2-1	CASSLAANNEQFF
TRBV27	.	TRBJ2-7	CASSFSGLDYEQYF
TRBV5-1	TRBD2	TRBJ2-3	CASSFDIAGDGTDTQYF
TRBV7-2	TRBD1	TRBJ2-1	CASSLVSDRGHNEQFF
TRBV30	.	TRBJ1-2	CASYGQVYGYTF
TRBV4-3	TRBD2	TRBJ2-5	CASSPGLHQETQYF
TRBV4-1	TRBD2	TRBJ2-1	CASSLKPLAGDNEQFF
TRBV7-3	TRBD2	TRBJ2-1	CASSLTSGSVGEQFF
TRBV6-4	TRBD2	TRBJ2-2	CASSALAGDTGELFF
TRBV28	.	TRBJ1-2	CASKDLGGYGYTF
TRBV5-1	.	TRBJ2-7	CASSRGSTYEQYF
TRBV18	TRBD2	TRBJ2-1	CASSALLAGGGDEQFF
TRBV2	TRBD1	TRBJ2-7	CASGTGGQYEQYF
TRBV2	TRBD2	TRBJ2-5	CASRRGGQETQYF
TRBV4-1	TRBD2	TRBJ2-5	CASSPTGTSGHGVRETQYF
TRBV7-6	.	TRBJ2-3	CASTSFRAADTQYF
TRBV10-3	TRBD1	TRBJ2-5	CAISENRGPQETQYF
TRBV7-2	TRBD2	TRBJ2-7	CASSRTSGNSYEQYF
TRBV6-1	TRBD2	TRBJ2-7	CASSPGGGQYF
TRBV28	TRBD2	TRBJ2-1	CASSDQTSGGYNEQFF
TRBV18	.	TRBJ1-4	CASSPGTTNEKLFF
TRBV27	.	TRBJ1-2	CASSLRGNYGYTF
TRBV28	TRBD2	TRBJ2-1	CASSPSGRSTYNEQFF